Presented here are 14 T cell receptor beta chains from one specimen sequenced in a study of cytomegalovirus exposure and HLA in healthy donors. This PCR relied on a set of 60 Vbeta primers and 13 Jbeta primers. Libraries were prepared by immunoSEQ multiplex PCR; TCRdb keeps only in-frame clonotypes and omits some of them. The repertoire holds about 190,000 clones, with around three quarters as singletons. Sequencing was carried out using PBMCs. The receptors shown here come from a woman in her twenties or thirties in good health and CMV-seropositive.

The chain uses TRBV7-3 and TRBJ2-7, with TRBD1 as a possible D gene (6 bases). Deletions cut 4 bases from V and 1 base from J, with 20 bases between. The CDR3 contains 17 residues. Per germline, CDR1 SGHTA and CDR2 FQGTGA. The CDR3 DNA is TGTGCCAGCAGCTCAGACCGTTCCGGGACACAGTCCTACGAGCAGTACTTC. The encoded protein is CASSSDRSGTQSYEQYF.

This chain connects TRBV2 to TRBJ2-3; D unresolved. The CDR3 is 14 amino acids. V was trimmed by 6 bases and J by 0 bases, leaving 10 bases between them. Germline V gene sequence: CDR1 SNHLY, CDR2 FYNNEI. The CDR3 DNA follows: TGTGCCAGCAGAAGTGGGCAGAGCACAGATACGCAGTATTTT. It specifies CASRSGQSTDTQYF.

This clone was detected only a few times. The CDR3 sequence is CASSPSGGGFGGYTF. CDR3 DNA sequence: TGTGCCAGCAGCCCAAGCGGGGGAGGGTTTGGTGGCTACACCTTC. The V and J genes are TRBV7-3 and TRBJ1-2; TRBD1 is a possible D gene (5 bases). The CDR3 loop spans 15 amino acids. Germline V gene sequence: CDR1 SGHTA, CDR2 FQGTGA. Deletions cut 5 bases from V and 7 bases from J, with 20 bases between.

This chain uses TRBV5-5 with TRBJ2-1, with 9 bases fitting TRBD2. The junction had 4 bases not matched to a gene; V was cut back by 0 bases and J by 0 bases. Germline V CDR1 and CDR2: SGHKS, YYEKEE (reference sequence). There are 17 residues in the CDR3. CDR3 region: CASSLGSGGPSYNEQFF. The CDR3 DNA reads TGTGCCAGCAGCTTGGGGAGCGGGGGGCCCTCCTACAATGAGCAGTTCTTC. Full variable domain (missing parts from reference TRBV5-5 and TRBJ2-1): DAGVTQSPTHLIKTRGQQVTLRCSPISGHKSVSWYQQVLGQGPQFIFQYYEKEERGRGNFPDRFSARQFPNYSSELNVNALLLGDSALYLCASSLGSGGPSYNEQFFGPGTRLTVL.

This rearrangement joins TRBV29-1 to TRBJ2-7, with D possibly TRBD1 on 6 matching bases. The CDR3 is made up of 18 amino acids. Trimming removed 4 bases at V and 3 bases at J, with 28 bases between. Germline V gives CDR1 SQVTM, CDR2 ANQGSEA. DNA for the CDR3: TGCAGCGTTGTCGGCCAGCCCGTCCCGGGACAAACCTACTACGAGCAGTACTTC. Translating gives CSVVGQPVPGQTYYEQYF.

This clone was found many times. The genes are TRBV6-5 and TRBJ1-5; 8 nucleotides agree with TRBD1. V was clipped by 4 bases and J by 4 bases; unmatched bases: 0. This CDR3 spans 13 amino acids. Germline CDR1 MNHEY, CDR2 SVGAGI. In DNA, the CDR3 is TGTGCCAGCAGTTGGACAGGGAATCAGCCCCAGCATTTT. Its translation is CASSWTGNQPQHF.

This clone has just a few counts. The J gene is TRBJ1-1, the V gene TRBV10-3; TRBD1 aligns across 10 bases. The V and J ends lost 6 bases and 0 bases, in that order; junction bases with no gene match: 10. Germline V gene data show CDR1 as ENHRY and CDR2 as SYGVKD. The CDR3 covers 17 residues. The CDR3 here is CAIRGTDRGIMNTEAFF. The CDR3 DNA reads TGTGCCATCAGAGGGACGGACAGGGGGATTATGAACACTGAAGCTTTCTTT.

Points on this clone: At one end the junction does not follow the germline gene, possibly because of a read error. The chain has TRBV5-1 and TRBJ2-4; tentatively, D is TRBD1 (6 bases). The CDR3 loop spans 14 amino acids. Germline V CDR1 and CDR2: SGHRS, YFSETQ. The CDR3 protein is CASSLGTQADIQYF. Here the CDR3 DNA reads TGCGCCAGCAGTTTGGGGACACAGGCAGACATTCAGTACTTC.

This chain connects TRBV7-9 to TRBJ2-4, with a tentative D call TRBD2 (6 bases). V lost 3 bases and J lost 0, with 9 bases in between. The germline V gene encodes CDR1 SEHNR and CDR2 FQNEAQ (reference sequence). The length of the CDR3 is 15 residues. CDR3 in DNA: TGTGCCAGCAGCTTCGGAGGGATAGCCAAAAACATTCAGTACTTC. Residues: CASSFGGIAKNIQYF.

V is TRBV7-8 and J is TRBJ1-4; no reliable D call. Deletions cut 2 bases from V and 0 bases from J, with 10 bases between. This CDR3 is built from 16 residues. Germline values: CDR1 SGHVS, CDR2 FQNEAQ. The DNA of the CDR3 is TGTGCCAGCAGCTTAAGGTTCGGGTCAACTAATGAAAAACTGTTTTTT. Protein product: CASSLRFGSTNEKLFF.

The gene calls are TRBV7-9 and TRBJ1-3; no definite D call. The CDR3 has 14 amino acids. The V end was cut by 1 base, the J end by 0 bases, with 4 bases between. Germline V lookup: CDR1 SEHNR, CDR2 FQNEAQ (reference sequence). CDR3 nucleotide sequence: TGTGCCAGCAGCTTAGGCGTCTCTGGAAACACCATATATTTT. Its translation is CASSLGVSGNTIYF. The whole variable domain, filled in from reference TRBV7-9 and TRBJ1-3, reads DTGVSQNPRHKITKRGQNVTFRCDPISEHNRLYWYRQTLGQGPEFLTYFQNEAQLEKSRLLSDRFSAERPKGSFSTLEIQRTEQGDSAMYLCASSLGVSGNTIYFGEGSWLTVV.

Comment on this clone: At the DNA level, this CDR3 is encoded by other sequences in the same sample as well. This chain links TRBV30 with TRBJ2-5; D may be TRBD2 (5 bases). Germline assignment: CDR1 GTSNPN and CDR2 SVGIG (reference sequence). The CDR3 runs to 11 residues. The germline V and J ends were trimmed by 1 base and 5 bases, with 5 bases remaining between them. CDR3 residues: CAWSGGETQYF. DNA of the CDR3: TGTGCCTGGAGTGGCGGGGAGACCCAGTACTTC.

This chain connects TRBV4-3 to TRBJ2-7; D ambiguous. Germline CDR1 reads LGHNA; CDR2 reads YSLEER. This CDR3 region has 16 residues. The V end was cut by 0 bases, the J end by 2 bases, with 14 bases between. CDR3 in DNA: TGCGCCAGCAGCCAAGAGTACGCCTCCCCGGCCTACGAGCAGTACTTC. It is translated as CASSQEYASPAYEQYF.

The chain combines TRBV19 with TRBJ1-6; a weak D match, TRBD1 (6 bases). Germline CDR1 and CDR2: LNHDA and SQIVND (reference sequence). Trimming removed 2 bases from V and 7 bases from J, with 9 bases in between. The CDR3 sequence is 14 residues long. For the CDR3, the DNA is TGTGCCAGTAGTATACAGGGGCGAAATTCACCCCTCCACTTT. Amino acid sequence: CASSIQGRNSPLHF. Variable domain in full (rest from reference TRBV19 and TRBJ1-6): DGGITQSPKYLFRKEGQNVTLSCEQNLNHDAMYWYRQDPGQGLRLIYYSQIVNDFQKGDIAEGYSVSREKKESFPLTVTSAQKNPTAFYLCASSIQGRNSPLHFGNGTRLTVT.